Each of the 15 T cell receptor beta chains below was sequenced from the same sample in a study of tissue T cells after allogeneic stem cell transplantation. The data were produced by immunoSEQ multiplex PCR, yet TCRdb's version contains in-frame clones alone and is incomplete. The data contain around 950 clones, about 91% of them singletons. The sample in question was spleen tissue, obtained at autopsy. These receptors were obtained from a male patient aged 60 or older with steroid-refractory graft-versus-host disease after an allogeneic stem cell transplant. The graft donor may be the source of some T cells.

J is TRBJ1-2 and V is TRBV11-2; D gene uncertain. The germline V gene has CDR1 SGHAT and CDR2 FQNNGV. The V and J ends lost 5 bases and 2 bases respectively, with 9 bases between them. The CDR3 contains 13 residues. The CDR3 DNA reads as TGTGCCAGCAGCCCCGGACTAAACTATGGCTACACCTTC. The encoded protein is CASSPGLNYGYTF.

The chain uses TRBV9 and TRBJ2-2, with unresolved D. The V gene lost 0 bases and the J gene lost 6 bases, with 12 bases spanning the gap. Looked up from germline, CDR1 is SGDLS and CDR2 is YYNGEE. CDR3 length: 15 amino acids. This CDR3 reads CASSVDPGPAGELFF. The CDR3 DNA sequence: TGTGCCAGCAGCGTAGACCCCGGGCCCGCCGGGGAGCTGTTTTTT.

The V call is TRBV28, the J call TRBJ1-6; the D is unclear. Trimming shortened V by 7 bases and J by 0 bases, and 10 bases separated the two germline ends. The CDR3 is made up of 15 amino acids. Germline values: CDR1 MDHEN, CDR2 SYDVKM. CDR3 nucleotides: TGTGCCAGCAACCCGGGAGCCTCCTATAATTCACCCCTCCACTTT. It translates to CASNPGASYNSPLHF.

This chain connects TRBV29-1 to TRBJ1-2, with 9 positions matching TRBD1. CDR3 length: 14 residues. Germline-derived CDR1 and CDR2 are SQVTM and ANQGSEA. V lost 1 base and J lost 4; bases outside the gene matches: 4. The CDR3 loop reads CSVEVGTGIYGYTF. The CDR3 DNA reads TGCAGCGTTGAAGTGGGGACAGGGATCTATGGCTACACCTTC.

The chain recombines TRBV7-9 with TRBJ1-5, with a tentative D call TRBD1 (5 bases). Trimming pared 5 bases from V and 0 bases from J, leaving 17 bases between. Germline CDR1 SEHNR, CDR2 FQNEAQ (reference sequence). The CDR3 is 17 amino acids. The CDR3 loop reads CASSQTGGPYSNQPQHF. The CDR3 DNA follows: TGTGCCAGCAGCCAAACGGGGGGTCCCTATAGCAATCAGCCCCAGCATTTT.

This clone was counted once. The gene calls are TRBV5-8 and TRBJ1-5; 8 bases are a match to TRBD1. V shed 0 bases, J shed 7 bases, and the junction held 9 bases outside the gene matches. The CDR3 consists of 16 residues. Germline V gene sequence: CDR1 SGHTS, CDR2 YDEGEE. The CDR3 region is CASSLGGGRGLQPQHF. CDR3 nucleotides: TGTGCCAGCAGCTTGGGGGGGGGCAGGGGGCTACAGCCCCAGCATTTT.

The gene calls are TRBV11-2 and TRBJ2-3, with D tentatively TRBD1 (6 bases). This CDR3 is 17 amino acids long. Per germline, CDR1 SGHAT and CDR2 FQNNGV. V shed 3 bases and J shed 4 bases, with 20 bases lying between them. The CDR3 spells CASSLTGRLMDADTQYF. In DNA form, the CDR3 reads TGTGCCAGCAGCTTGACAGGCCGACTTATGGACGCAGATACGCAGTATTTT.

The V call is TRBV10-3, the J call TRBJ1-4, with 10 positions matching TRBD1. The V and J ends lost 4 bases and 10 bases, in that order; junction bases with no gene match: 6. The CDR3 is 14 amino acids. The germline gives CDR1 ENHRY, CDR2 SYGVKD. In DNA, the CDR3 is TGTGCCATCAGTGCGGGACAGGGGACGGGAAAACTGTTTTTT. Translation gives CAISAGQGTGKLFF.

This clone was counted between two and nine times. The chain has TRBV6-4 and TRBJ2-1, with TRBD2 matching 12 bases. V was pared by 4 bases and J by 2 bases, with 0 bases of the junction left unmatched. The length of the CDR3 is 15 residues. Germline CDR1 reads MRHNA; CDR2 reads SNTAGT. The CDR3 protein is CASSGTSGTYNEQFF. Written as DNA, the CDR3 is TGTGCCAGCAGTGGGACTAGCGGGACCTACAATGAGCAGTTCTTC.

The chain links TRBV5-6 to TRBJ1-3; the D gene is possibly TRBD1 (6 bases). This CDR3 has 18 residues. V was shortened by 4 bases and J by 0 bases, with 20 bases between the two germline ends. Germline-derived CDR1 and CDR2 are SGHDT and YYEEEE. CDR3 in amino acids: CASSLRLFGQSSGNTIYF. The CDR3, as DNA: TGTGCCAGCAGCCTTCGACTCTTTGGACAGTCCTCTGGAAACACCATATATTTT.

The chain links TRBV21-1 to TRBJ1-5. TRBV21-1 corresponds to a pseudogene. The length of the CDR3 is 16 residues. CDR3 sequence reads: CASSKVAGRKSKPQHF. Here the CDR3 DNA reads TGTGCCAGCAGCAAAGTAGCTGGACGGAAATCTAAGCCCCAGCATTTT.

The genes are TRBV29-1 and TRBJ1-1; D is possibly TRBD1 (6 bases). This CDR3 has 14 amino acids. V was shortened by 3 bases and J by 6 bases, with 17 bases between the two germline ends. Looked up from germline, CDR1 is SQVTM and CDR2 is ANQGSEA. The CDR3 sequence: CSVDFGPGDSEAFF. The DNA for the CDR3 is TGCAGCGTTGACTTTGGCCCAGGGGATTCTGAAGCTTTCTTT.

The chain recombines TRBV29-1 with TRBJ2-7, with D perhaps TRBD2 (5 bases). The CDR3 spans 11 residues. Germline CDR1 is SQVTM and CDR2 is ANQGSEA. V gave up 7 bases and J gave up 4 bases, with 11 bases separating them. DNA for the CDR3: TGCAGCGCAGGAGGCGCGTACGAGCAGTACTTC. Amino acid sequence: CSAGGAYEQYF.

This chain uses TRBV4-2 with TRBJ2-1; the D call may be TRBD1 or TRBD2 (6 bases each). This CDR3 contains 16 residues. Germline assignment: CDR1 LGHNA and CDR2 YNFKEQ. Trimming left V 0 bases short and J 1 base short, with 10 bases between. The CDR3 loop reads CASSQDGGGSYNEQFF. The CDR3 bases are TGTGCCAGCAGCCAAGATGGAGGGGGTTCCTACAATGAGCAGTTCTTC.

This chain connects TRBV25-1 to TRBJ2-2, with D possibly matching TRBD2 (6 bases). V lost 5 bases to trimming and J lost 0 bases, with 19 bases between them. This CDR3 spans 18 amino acids. Germline V gene sequence: CDR1 MGHDK, CDR2 SYGVNS. The CDR3 nucleotides are TGTGCCAGCAGTCCACATCCAGCCGGGACTTCGAACACCGGGGAGCTGTTTTTT. Translated: CASSPHPAGTSNTGELFF.